This is a list of T cell receptor beta chains from one sample in a study of identical twins. TCRdb re-called the 5' RACE reads with MiXCR, one entry per CDR3 protein. The sample holds 450,000 to 600,000 distinct CDR3 sequences, about 22% seen once. These data also featured in a second study, about yellow fever vaccine responses in identical twins.

Sequenced input: CD4+ T cells sorted from blood. The receptors were gathered from a woman between 18 and 30 years old in good health. Each CDR3 is given with its conserved first and last residue. D genes are given only for firm matches. The listing skips clone size in some rows; elsewhere it reads once, few, many or a size class.

abundance | j_gene | d_gene | v_gene | CDR3aa | CDR3nt
few | TRBJ2-5 | - | TRBV20-1 | CSAEGLLGTQYF | TGCAGTGCTGAGGGACTCTTGGGGACCCAGTACTTC
few | TRBJ2-3 | TRBD2 | TRBV12-3/TRBV12-4 | CASSFRSGSGTDTQYF | TGTGCCAGCAGTTTCCGCAGCGGGAGCGGGACAGATACGCAGTATTTT
- | TRBJ2-3 | - | TRBV29-1 | CSVDLGTRTDTQYF | TGCAGCGTTGATCTAGGGACACGCACAGATACGCAGTATTTT
few | TRBJ2-2 | - | TRBV5-1 | CASSLMSSGTGELFF | TGCGCCAGCAGCTTGATGTCTAGTGGAACCGGGGAGCTGTTTTTT
- | TRBJ1-4 | - | TRBV10-3 | CAISGKGTPNEKLFF | TGTGCCATCAGTGGGAAAGGGACTCCGAATGAAAAACTGTTTTTT
few | TRBJ2-3 | TRBD2 | TRBV20-1 | CSLLADTDTQYF | TGCAGTCTGCTAGCGGACACAGATACGCAGTATTTT
- | TRBJ2-7 | TRBD2 | TRBV10-3 | CAISESSGSGEQYF | TGTGCCATCAGTGAGTCTAGCGGGAGCGGCGAGCAGTACTTC
- | TRBJ1-6 | - | TRBV19 | CASMKVQGGNSPLHF | TGTGCCAGTATGAAAGTACAGGGCGGTAATTCACCCCTCCACTTT
- | TRBJ2-5 | TRBD2 | TRBV5-1 | CASSRQGSGSTQETQYF | TGCGCCAGCAGCCGGCAGGGGAGCGGGAGTACCCAAGAGACCCAGTACTTC
- | TRBJ2-7 | - | TRBV12-3/TRBV12-4 | CASSLSQTYEQYF | TGTGCCAGCAGTTTAAGCCAGACCTACGAGCAGTACTTC
- | TRBJ2-1 | - | TRBV28 | CASSLFGQYNEQFF | TGTGCCAGCAGTTTATTCGGGCAGTACAATGAGCAGTTCTTC
- | TRBJ1-2 | - | TRBV4-1 | CASSQASPGAGGYTF | TGCGCCAGCAGCCAAGCCTCGCCAGGGGCGGGCGGCTACACCTTC
- | TRBJ1-1 | - | TRBV12-3/TRBV12-4 | CASSPRGAGNTEAFF | TGTGCCAGCAGCCCCCGGGGGGCGGGGAACACTGAAGCTTTCTTT
few | TRBJ2-3 | - | TRBV7-2 | CASSLAHTSTDTQYF | TGTGCCAGCAGCTTAGCTCATACTAGCACAGATACGCAGTATTTT
few | TRBJ2-2 | TRBD1 | TRBV10-3 | CATKLDRDGELFF | TGTGCCACTAAGCTGGACAGGGACGGGGAGCTGTTTTTT
few | TRBJ2-5 | - | TRBV7-6 | CASSLGPKETQYF | TGTGCCAGCAGCTTAGGCCCGAAAGAGACCCAGTACTTC
- | TRBJ2-1 | TRBD1 | TRBV3-1 | CASSVWTGNYNEQFF | TGTGCCAGCAGTGTCTGGACAGGGAATTACAATGAGCAGTTCTTC
- | TRBJ1-2 | TRBD1 | TRBV28 | CASSLPGQVLYGYTF | TGTGCCAGCAGTCTACCGGGACAGGTCCTCTATGGCTACACCTTC